The source of this T cell receptor beta chain is a study of CD8 T cells in Susac syndrome. Reverse transcription of roughly 0.5 to 1 ug RNA was performed with random hexamers. Amplification of TCR beta CDR3 used immunoSEQ multiplex PCR across 54 Vbeta and 13 Jbeta. TCRdb re-called the immunoSEQ multiplex PCR reads through MiXCR, storing one row per CDR3 protein. This table has tens of thousands of distinct CDR3 sequences, around 93% appearing once. V lost 1 base, J lost 0 bases, and 11 bases lay in between. This CDR3 comprises 17 residues. Sequencing of TCR beta was performed on blood CD8+ T cells and on blood CD4+ T cells.

The receptor was isolated from a human donor with Susac syndrome. The gene calls are TRBV5-3 and TRBJ2-6; TRBD1 is a possible D gene (5 bases). TRBV5-3 is an ORF; its function is uncertain. The sample taken for sequencing was CD8+ T cells from PBMCs. CDR3 nucleotides: TGTGCCAGAAGCTTGTTCGACAGACGCTCTGGGGCCAACGTCCTGACTTTC. The encoded protein is CARSLFDRRSGANVLTF.